This T cell receptor beta chain came from a study of cytomegalovirus exposure and HLA in healthy donors. The CDR3 sequence is 13 residues long. The J segment lost 8 bases and the V segment lost 4 bases, leaving 5 bases of the junction unmatched. The germline gives CDR1 SEHNR, CDR2 FQNEAQ (reference sequence). The PCR ran on 60 Vbeta and 13 Jbeta primers. The method was immunoSEQ multiplex PCR; TCRdb's version includes in-frame clones alone and lacks a portion of them. The profile shows fewer than 200,000 clones, 81% of them singletons. Findings and limits, study-wide: Most TCR beta V segments were productive about 87% or about 30% of the time in an earlier analysis. An assumption of roughly uniform sequencing depth across donors underlay the presence/absence analyses. The investigators catalogued some 150 TCR beta chains as cytomegalovirus-associated. In vitro assays verified that three CMV-associated chains recognized CMV antigens specifically.

Remarks on this clone: What it recognizes is unknown.

The chain employs TRBV7-9 and TRBJ2-1; TRBD1 matches at 7 bases. Sequencing was performed on PBMCs. The clonotype originates from a man aged 35-49 years in good health and CMV-seropositive. CDR3 amino acids: CASSSRTGDEQFF. CDR3 DNA: TGTGCCAGCAGCTCCAGAACAGGGGATGAGCAGTTCTTC.